This T cell receptor (beta chain) originates from a study of metastatic and nonmetastatic thyroid tumors. Study in general: The authors compared repertoires across blood and tumor or nodule tissue from malignant and benign thyroid patients.

Each patient went into thyroid surgery without having received any treatment. This clone has more than one count but fewer than ten. Germline CDR1 is MNHNS and CDR2 is SASEGT. The CDR3 is made up of 12 amino acids. Trimming pared 11 bases from V and 1 base from J, leaving 11 bases between. With MiXCR, TCRdb reprocessed the PCR reads. The sample has about 41,000 clones, 24% seen once. The sequencing sample was made of tumor tissue. This TCR was recovered from a female donor with papillary thyroid cancer or a benign thyroid nodule (not recorded which). Some clones in this sample may be carry-over from other donors' samples. The chain couples TRBV6-1 to TRBJ1-1, with D uncertain. The CDR3: CAASGENTEAFF. For the CDR3, the DNA is TGTGCCGCCTCGGGTGAGAACACTGAAGCTTTCTTT.